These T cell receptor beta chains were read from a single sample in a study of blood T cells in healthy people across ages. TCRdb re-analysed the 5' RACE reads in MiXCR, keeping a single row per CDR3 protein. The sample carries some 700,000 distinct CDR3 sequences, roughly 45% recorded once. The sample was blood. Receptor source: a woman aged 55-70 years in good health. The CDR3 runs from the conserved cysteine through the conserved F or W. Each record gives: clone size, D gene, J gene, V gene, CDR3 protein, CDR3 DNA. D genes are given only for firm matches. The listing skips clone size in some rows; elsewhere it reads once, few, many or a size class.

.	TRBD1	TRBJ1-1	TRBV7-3	CASSPGGAGDTEAFF	TGTGCCAGCAGCCCAGGGGGAGCGGGAGACACTGAAGCTTTCTTT
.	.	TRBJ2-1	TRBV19	CASKEGTVYNEQFF	TGTGCCAGTAAAGAGGGGACGGTCTACAATGAGCAGTTCTTC
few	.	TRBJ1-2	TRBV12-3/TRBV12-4	CASSPRLGSANYGYTF	TGTGCCAGCAGTCCCCGTCTAGGATCGGCAAACTATGGCTACACCTTC
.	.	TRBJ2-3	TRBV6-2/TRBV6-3	CASSYFGGFFTDTQYF	TGTGCCAGCAGTTATTTCGGGGGATTTTTCACAGATACGCAGTATTTT
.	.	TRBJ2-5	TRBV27	CASSQENQETQYF	TGTGCCAGCAGTCAAGAGAACCAAGAGACCCAGTACTTC
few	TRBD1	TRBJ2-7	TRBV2	CASQDRASSYEQYF	TGTGCCAGCCAAGACAGGGCAAGCTCCTACGAGCAGTACTTC
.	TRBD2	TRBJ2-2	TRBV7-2	CASSSIAGGLNTGELFF	TGTGCCAGCAGCTCAATAGCGGGGGGGCTTAACACCGGGGAGCTGTTTTTT
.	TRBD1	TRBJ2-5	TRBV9	CASSVGAGGREQYF	TGTGCCAGCAGCGTAGGGGCAGGGGGCAGGGAGCAGTACTTC
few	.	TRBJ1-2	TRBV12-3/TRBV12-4	CASSFSGDGGYTF	TGTGCCAGCAGTTTTAGCGGGGATGGCGGCTACACCTTC
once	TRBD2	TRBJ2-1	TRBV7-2	CASTSGLAVYNEQFF	TGTGCCAGCACCTCCGGGCTAGCGGTCTACAATGAGCAGTTCTTC
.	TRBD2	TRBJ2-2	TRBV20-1	CSARGLAGAGELFF	TGCAGTGCTAGGGGTTTAGCGGGAGCCGGGGAGCTGTTTTTT
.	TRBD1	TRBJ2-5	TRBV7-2	CASSQHLTGTGGGETQYF	TGTGCCAGCAGCCAACACCTCACCGGGACAGGGGGCGGAGAGACCCAGTACTTC
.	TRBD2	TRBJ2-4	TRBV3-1	CASSVQTSGGRKNIQYF	TGTGCCAGCAGCGTACAGACTAGCGGGGGGCGAAAAAACATTCAGTACTTC
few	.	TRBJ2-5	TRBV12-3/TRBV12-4	CASNTGHSQETQYF	TGTGCCAGCAATACGGGACATTCTCAAGAGACCCAGTACTTC
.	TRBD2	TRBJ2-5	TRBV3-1	CASSQDGGQETQYF	TGTGCCAGCAGCCAAGACGGGGGGCAAGAGACCCAGTACTTC
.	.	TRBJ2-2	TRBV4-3	CASSQDSGVGELFF	TGCGCCAGCAGCCAAGATTCAGGTGTGGGGGAGCTGTTTTTT
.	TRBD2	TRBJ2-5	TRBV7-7	CASSEGLAKETQYF	TGTGCTAGCAGCGAGGGACTAGCAAAAGAGACCCAGTACTTC
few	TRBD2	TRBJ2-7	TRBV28	CASGTSGRLEQYF	TGTGCCAGCGGGACTAGCGGGAGGCTTGAGCAGTACTTC
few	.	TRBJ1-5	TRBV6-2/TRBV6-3	CASSFPGSNQPQHF	TGTGCCAGCAGTTTTCCGGGGAGCAATCAGCCCCAGCATTTT
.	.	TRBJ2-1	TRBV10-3	CAISEGARGRGYNEQFF	TGTGCCATCAGTGAGGGTGCGCGGGGAAGGGGCTACAATGAGCAGTTCTTC
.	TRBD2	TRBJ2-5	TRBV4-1	CASSQGTSVDEQYF	TGCGCCAGCAGCCAGGGGACTAGCGTGGATGAGCAGTACTTC
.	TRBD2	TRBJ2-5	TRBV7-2	CASSVGLAGGPWETQYF	TGTGCCAGCAGCGTCGGACTAGCGGGGGGGCCGTGGGAGACCCAGTACTTC
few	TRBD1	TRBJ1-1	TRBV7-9	CASSKTGQGNTEAFF	TGTGCCAGCAGCAAAACGGGACAGGGGAACACTGAAGCTTTCTTT
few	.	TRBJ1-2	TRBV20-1	CSASVQGNYGYTF	TGCAGTGCTAGCGTTCAGGGGAACTATGGCTACACCTTC
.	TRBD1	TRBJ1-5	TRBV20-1	CRDNRDSFNQPQHF	TGCAGAGACAACCGGGACAGTTTTAATCAGCCCCAGCATTTT
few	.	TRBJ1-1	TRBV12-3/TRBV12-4	CASSRMTEAFF	TGTGCCAGCAGCCGGATGACTGAAGCTTTCTTT
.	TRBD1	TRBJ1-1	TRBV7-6	CASSAGGQNTEAFF	TGTGCCAGCAGCGCAGGGGGCCAGAACACTGAAGCTTTCTTT
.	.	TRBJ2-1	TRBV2	CASSTRGRQGEQFF	TGTGCCAGCAGTACCCGGGGGCGACAGGGTGAGCAGTTCTTC
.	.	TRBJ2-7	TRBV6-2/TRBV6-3	CASTRRNYEQYF	TGTGCCAGCACGAGGCGGAACTACGAGCAGTACTTC
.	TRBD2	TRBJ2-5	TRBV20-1	CSASGLAGKGYQETQYF	TGCAGTGCTAGCGGCCTAGCGGGGAAAGGGTACCAAGAGACCCAGTACTTC
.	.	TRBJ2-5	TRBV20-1	CSARAQHSQETQYF	TGCAGTGCTAGAGCCCAGCACAGCCAAGAGACCCAGTACTTC
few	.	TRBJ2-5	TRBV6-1	CASRVTGKAQETQYF	TGTGCCAGCAGGGTAACAGGAAAAGCCCAAGAGACCCAGTACTTC
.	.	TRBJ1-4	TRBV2	CASGEILGTHRGNEKLFF	TGTGCCAGCGGTGAGATATTAGGGACACACCGCGGGAATGAAAAACTGTTTTTT
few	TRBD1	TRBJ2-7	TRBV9	CASSVEGQGVDEQYF	TGTGCCAGCAGCGTAGAGGGACAGGGAGTGGACGAGCAGTACTTC
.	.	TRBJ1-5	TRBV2	CASSEWQGSNQPQHF	TGTGCCAGCAGTGAGTGGCAGGGAAGCAATCAGCCCCAGCATTTT
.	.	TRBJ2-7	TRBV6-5	CASSYSRAYEQYF	TGTGCCAGCAGTTACTCAAGGGCCTACGAGCAGTACTTC
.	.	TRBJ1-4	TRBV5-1	CASSNRDPFAKLFF	TGCGCCAGCAGCAACCGGGACCCCTTCGCAAAACTGTTTTTT
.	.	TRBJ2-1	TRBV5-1	CASSLGEHEQFF	TGCGCCAGCAGCTTGGGGGAACACGAGCAGTTCTTC
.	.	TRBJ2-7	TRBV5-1	CASSPRGGDEQYF	TGCGCCAGCAGCCCCAGGGGTGGGGACGAGCAGTACTTC
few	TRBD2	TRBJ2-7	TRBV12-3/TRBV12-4	CASSSPAGGSYNEQYF	TGTGCCAGCAGTTCCCCTGCGGGGGGCTCCTACAATGAGCAGTACTTC
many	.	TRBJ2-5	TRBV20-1	CSAQQETQYF	TGCAGCGCTCAGCAAGAGACCCAGTACTTC
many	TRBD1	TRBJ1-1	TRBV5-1	CASSWDRGNTEAFF	TGCGCCAGCAGCTGGGACAGGGGGAACACTGAAGCTTTCTTT
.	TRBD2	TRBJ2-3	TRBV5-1	CASSLLLAGSDTQYF	TGCGCCAGCAGCTTGTTACTAGCGGGCTCAGATACGCAGTATTTT
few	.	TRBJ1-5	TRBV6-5	CASSNPGPNQPQHF	TGTGCCAGCAGTAACCCAGGTCCCAATCAGCCCCAGCATTTT
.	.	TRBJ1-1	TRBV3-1	CASSPAVSSTEAFF	TGTGCCAGCAGCCCCGCAGTAAGTTCCACTGAAGCTTTCTTT
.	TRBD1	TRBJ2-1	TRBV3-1	CASSQGPGQGSNEQFF	TGTGCCAGCAGCCAAGGTCCGGGACAGGGTTCCAATGAGCAGTTCTTC